Listed below are T cell receptor beta chains from one sample, sequenced in a study of beta chain features in type 1 diabetes. The table came from immunoSEQ multiplex PCR; TCRdb's copy has only in-frame clones and leaves some out. In the table there are around 99,000 clones, 30% to 50% of which are singletons. The sequenced sample consisted of stem cell memory CD4+ T cells from blood. Every receptor here comes from a woman aged 18 to 35 in good health. CDR3s include the opening cysteine and the closing phenylalanine or tryptophan. A D gene is named only where the DNA matches it firmly. Some rows have no size entry. The others give once, few or many, or a class for an expanded clone.

abundance	d_gene	len	v_gene	j_gene	CDR3aa	CDR3nt
-	-	15	TRBV11-2	TRBJ1-2	CASSLTIGDRYGYTF	TGTGCCAGCAGCTTGACCATTGGAGATCGCTATGGCTACACCTTC
few	-	12	TRBV19	TRBJ1-2	CASKGQKRGYTF	TGTGCCAGTAAAGGACAGAAACGTGGCTACACCTTC
-	TRBD1	15	TRBV7-9	TRBJ2-7	CASSLFGQGAGEQYF	TGTGCCAGCAGCTTATTTGGTCAGGGGGCGGGGGAGCAGTACTTC
-	TRBD1	14	TRBV5-1	TRBJ1-2	CASSRDSGTVGYTF	TGCGCCAGCAGCCGGGACAGTGGAACGGTTGGCTACACCTTC
few	-	12	TRBV18	TRBJ2-7	CASSTGLEEQYF	TGTGCCAGCTCAACTGGGCTCGAAGAGCAGTACTTC
-	TRBD2	15	TRBV11-2	TRBJ2-1	CASRNPREREGEQFF	TGTGCCAGCAGGAACCCCCGAGAGCGGGAGGGTGAGCAGTTCTTC
-	TRBD1	15	TRBV28	TRBJ2-2	CASSRDRAFPGELFF	TGTGCCAGCAGCCGGGACAGGGCTTTTCCCGGGGAGCTGTTTTTT
-	TRBD2	13	TRBV6-6	TRBJ2-5	CASTSTSEETQYF	TGTGCCAGCACATCGACTAGCGAGGAGACCCAGTACTTC
-	TRBD2	18	TRBV7-2	TRBJ2-1	CASSLSTSGTRHYNEQFF	TGTGCCAGCAGCTTAAGTACGTCCGGGACTAGACATTACAATGAGCAGTTCTTC
-	TRBD2	15	TRBV11-2	TRBJ2-1	CASSFQAGVIGEQFF	TGTGCCAGCAGCTTTCAAGCGGGAGTGATTGGTGAGCAGTTCTTC
-	-	12	TRBV6-1	TRBJ2-7	CASSPSLSEQYF	TGTGCCAGCAGCCCGTCTCTCTCCGAGCAGTACTTC
once	-	17	TRBV28	TRBJ1-5	CASSLNLGRGINQPQHF	TGTGCCAGCAGTCTAAACCTAGGACGGGGAATCAATCAGCCCCAGCATTTT
-	TRBD2	14	TRBV29-1	TRBJ2-7	CSVGGSGILYEQYF	TGCAGCGTTGGGGGTAGCGGGATCCTCTACGAGCAGTACTTC
-	TRBD1	15	TRBV7-2	TRBJ2-1	CASSSRDRVVNEQFF	TGTGCCAGCAGCTCCCGGGACAGGGTAGTCAATGAGCAGTTCTTC
few	-	15	TRBV7-8	TRBJ2-2	CASSLARRDGGELFF	TGTGCCAGCAGCTTAGCCCGGCGGGATGGCGGGGAGCTGTTTTTT
-	-	16	TRBV7-3	TRBJ1-1	CASSSEAVMMNTEAFF	TGTGCCAGCAGCTCCGAGGCAGTTATGATGAACACTGAAGCTTTCTTT
-	TRBD1	16	TRBV5-5	TRBJ1-4	CASSLGQGATNEKLFF	TGTGCCAGCAGCCTAGGACAGGGGGCCACTAATGAAAAACTGTTTTTT
many	-	14	TRBV29-1	TRBJ2-1	CSVEGGVPYNEQFF	TGCAGCGTTGAAGGGGGCGTCCCCTACAATGAGCAGTTCTTC
-	TRBD1	16	TRBV18	TRBJ2-7	CASSTAGTGLSYEQYF	TGTGCCAGCTCAACCGCCGGGACAGGGCTCTCCTACGAGCAGTACTTC
few	-	16	TRBV27	TRBJ2-7	CASSGTDTQNYYEQYF	TGTGCCAGTTCCGGCACGGACACACAGAATTACTACGAGCAGTACTTC
-	-	17	TRBV7-2	TRBJ2-7	CASSLEDFSPNYYEQYF	TGTGCCAGCAGCTTAGAGGACTTCTCACCGAACTACTACGAGCAGTACTTC
-	-	16	TRBV7-3	TRBJ2-1	CASSLGPGLLYNEQFF	TGTGCCAGCAGCTTAGGCCCGGGACTCCTATACAATGAGCAGTTCTTC
few	TRBD1	13	TRBV7-2	TRBJ2-7	CASRDSATYEQYF	TGTGCCAGCCGGGACAGCGCGACCTACGAGCAGTACTTC
-	-	13	TRBV19	TRBJ2-3	CASSIAHPDTQYF	TGTGCCAGTAGTATCGCACATCCAGATACGCAGTATTTT
few	-	17	TRBV7-2	TRBJ1-5	CASSLVQDLYSNQPQHF	TGTGCCAGCAGCTTAGTACAGGACCTATATAGCAATCAGCCCCAGCATTTT
-	-	15	TRBV5-6	TRBJ1-1	CASSFLGGVNTEAFF	TGTGCCAGCAGCTTTCTCGGGGGGGTGAACACTGAAGCTTTCTTT
few	-	14	TRBV29-1	TRBJ1-5	CSAVGAGPNQPQHF	TGCAGCGCTGTGGGGGCCGGCCCCAATCAGCCCCAGCATTTT
-	-	14	TRBV19	TRBJ2-5	CASSTQVLQETQYF	TGTGCCAGTAGTACCCAGGTCCTCCAAGAGACCCAGTACTTC
-	-	15	TRBV5-1	TRBJ2-5	CASSDARGNQETQYF	TGCGCCAGCAGCGACGCTCGGGGGAACCAAGAGACCCAGTACTTC
-	-	12	TRBV7-9	TRBJ1-2	CASSLASYGYTF	TGTGCCAGCAGCTTAGCCAGCTATGGCTACACCTTC
-	-	12	TRBV18	TRBJ2-5	CASSDYQETQYF	TGTGCCAGCTCAGACTACCAAGAGACCCAGTACTTC
-	TRBD1	13	TRBV5-1	TRBJ2-7	CASSFGTGYEQYF	TGCGCCAGCAGCTTTGGGACAGGGTACGAGCAGTACTTC
-	-	15	TRBV6-1	TRBJ2-1	CASSGGTMQNNEQFF	TGTGCCAGCAGTGGAGGGACAATGCAAAATAATGAGCAGTTCTTC
many	-	11	TRBV7-9	TRBJ1-1	CASSTRWGAFF	TGTGCCAGCAGCACTAGATGGGGAGCTTTCTTT
-	TRBD2	16	TRBV28	TRBJ2-7	CASSLWMGLAAGEQYF	TGTGCCAGCAGTTTATGGATGGGACTAGCCGCCGGCGAGCAGTACTTC
-	-	13	TRBV2	TRBJ2-3	CASSGTSTDTQYF	TGTGCCAGCTCCGGGACTAGCACAGATACGCAGTATTTT
few	-	19	TRBV5-1	TRBJ2-5	CASSFPGPTPEGLGETQYF	TGCGCCAGCAGCTTCCCGGGACCGACCCCGGAGGGCCTTGGAGAGACCCAGTACTTC
-	TRBD2	16	TRBV7-9	TRBJ2-3	CASSLTLAGVTDTQYF	TGTGCCAGCAGCCTCACTCTAGCGGGGGTCACAGATACGCAGTATTTT
once	-	14	TRBV18	TRBJ2-7	CASSPRDTAYEQYF	TGTGCCAGCTCACCCCGGGACACAGCATACGAGCAGTACTTC
-	-	14	TRBV6-6	TRBJ2-7	CASKRTGSSYEQYF	TGTGCCAGCAAAAGGACGGGGAGCTCCTACGAGCAGTACTTC
-	-	13	TRBV11-1	TRBJ2-3	CASIQRPNRAASF	TGTGCCAGCATCCAACGACCTAACAGGGCCGCCAGCTTT
-	-	14	TRBV19	TRBJ1-2	CASSIGVAKGIDTF	-
few	-	15	TRBV7-8	TRBJ2-7	CASSTDRTATYEQYF	TGTGCCAGCAGCACGGACCGGACAGCCACCTACGAGCAGTACTTC
few	TRBD2	12	TRBV7-2	TRBJ2-7	CASSLGSSREDF	TGTGCCAGCAGCTTAGGTTCGTCGCGGGAGGATTTC
-	TRBD1	14	TRBV5-1	TRBJ1-2	CASSLEDRGYGYTF	TGCGCCAGCAGCTTGGAGGACAGGGGCTATGGCTACACCTTC
few	-	15	TRBV4-3	TRBJ1-5	CASSTSVYSNQPQHF	TGCGCCAGCAGCACCAGTGTTTATAGCAATCAGCCCCAGCATTTT
few	-	15	TRBV28	TRBJ1-2	CASSLWGRGVRGYTF	TGTGCCAGCAGTTTATGGGGAAGGGGCGTACGTGGCTACACCTTC
few	-	15	TRBV5-1	TRBJ2-7	CASSLSGQTSYEQYF	TGCGCCAGCAGCTTGAGCGGACAGACCTCCTACGAGCAGTACTTC
few	-	14	TRBV27	TRBJ1-5	CASSLRQGYQPQHF	TGTGCCAGCAGCCTAAGACAAGGCTATCAGCCCCAGCATTTT
once	TRBD1	15	TRBV25-1	TRBJ2-1	CASSRSGTGSNEQFF	TGTGCCAGCAGTAGATCCGGGACAGGCTCCAATGAGCAGTTCTTC
-	TRBD2	15	TRBV5-6	TRBJ2-2	CASSQGAGRGGELFF	TGTGCCAGCAGCCAAGGAGCGGGACGAGGCGGGGAGCTGTTTTTT
few	-	15	TRBV7-2	TRBJ1-5	CASSTRDVANQPQHF	TGTGCCAGCAGTACCCGCGACGTAGCAAATCAGCCCCAGCATTTT
few	-	13	TRBV7-8	TRBJ2-1	CASSPRLDNEQFF	TGTGCCAGCAGCCCCCGGTTGGACAATGAGCAGTTCTTC
once	-	14	TRBV19	TRBJ1-5	CASSVTGPNQPQHF	TGTGCCAGTAGTGTTACAGGGCCCAATCAGCCCCAGCATTTT
few	-	15	TRBV18	TRBJ2-7	CASSPNGGISYEQYF	TGTGCCAGCTCTCCAAACGGGGGTATCTCCTACGAGCAGTACTTC